This T cell receptor (beta chain) stems from a study of blood T cell repertoires in COVID-19. This CDR3 is built from 16 residues. Germline loops: CDR1 LNHDA, CDR2 SQIVND (reference sequence). The V gene lost 4 bases and the J gene lost 3 bases, with 16 bases spanning the gap. Original methodology: Amplification from reference gene primers served as the basis for estimated nucleated cell counts. Clones were read by immunoSEQ multiplex PCR, and TCRdb kept only the in-frame ones, dropping some. Clonal size and the V and J genes are those of that table, whereas D and trimming came from the DNA. This table holds around 73,000 clones, about four fifths found once.

The sample comprised peripheral blood. The sequence was obtained from an older woman with acute or convalescent COVID-19. The chain carries TRBV19 and TRBJ1-5, with D tentatively TRBD1 (5 bases). The DNA for the CDR3 is TGTGCCAGTAGTACCCTGTCTGGGGGGAACAATCAGCCCCAGCATTTT. Its translation is CASSTLSGGNNQPQHF.